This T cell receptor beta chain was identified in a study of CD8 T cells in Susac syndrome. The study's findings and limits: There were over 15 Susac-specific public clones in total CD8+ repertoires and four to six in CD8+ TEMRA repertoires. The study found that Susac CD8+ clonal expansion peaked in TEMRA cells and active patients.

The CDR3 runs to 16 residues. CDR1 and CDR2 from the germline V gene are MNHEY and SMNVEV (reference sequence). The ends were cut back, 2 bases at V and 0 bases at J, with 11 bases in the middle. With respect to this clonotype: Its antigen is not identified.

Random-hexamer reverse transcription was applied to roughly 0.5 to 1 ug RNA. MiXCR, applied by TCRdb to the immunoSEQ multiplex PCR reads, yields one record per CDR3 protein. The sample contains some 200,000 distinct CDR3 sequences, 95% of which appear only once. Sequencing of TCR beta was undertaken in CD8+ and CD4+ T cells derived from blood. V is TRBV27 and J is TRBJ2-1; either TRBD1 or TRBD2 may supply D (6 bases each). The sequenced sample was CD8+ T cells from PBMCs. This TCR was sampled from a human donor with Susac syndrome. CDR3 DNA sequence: TGTGCCAGCAGTTTAAAGGGGGGAAGCTCCTACAATGAGCAGTTCTTC. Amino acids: CASSLKGGSSYNEQFF.